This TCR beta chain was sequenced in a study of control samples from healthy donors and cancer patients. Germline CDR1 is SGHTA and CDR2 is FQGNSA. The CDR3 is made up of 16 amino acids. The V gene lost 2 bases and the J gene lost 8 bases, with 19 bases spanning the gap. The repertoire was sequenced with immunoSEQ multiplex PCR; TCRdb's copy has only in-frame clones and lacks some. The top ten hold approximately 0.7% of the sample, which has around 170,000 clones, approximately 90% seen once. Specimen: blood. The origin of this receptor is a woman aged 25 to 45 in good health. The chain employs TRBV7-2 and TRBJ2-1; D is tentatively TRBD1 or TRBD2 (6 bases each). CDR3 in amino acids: CASSLSPLPRGDEQFF. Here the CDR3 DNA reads TGTGCCAGCAGCTTATCCCCACTCCCTAGGGGGGATGAGCAGTTCTTC.